A selection of T cell receptor beta chains follows, all from one sample in a study of shared clonotypes between healthy human individuals. Profiled with immunoSEQ multiplex PCR; TCRdb holds only in-frame clones, not every one. The sample contains around 2.1 million clones, approximately 96% of which appear only once. Source material: naive CD4+ T cells sorted from blood. The receptors shown here come from a man aged 18 to 29 in good health. The CDR3 runs from the conserved cysteine through the conserved F or W. The order of the fields is clone size, V gene, CDR3 length, D gene, J gene, CDR3 protein, CDR3 DNA. D genes are given only for firm matches. Clone size is shown for a subset of rows, as once, few, many or a class of expanded clone.

-	TRBV5-4	15	-	TRBJ1-3	CASSSTLLAGNTIYF	TGTGCCAGCAGCTCGACATTGCTGGCGGGAAACACCATATATTTT
once	TRBV18	13	-	TRBJ2-5	CASSPRLTETQYF	TGTGCCAGCTCACCACGACTTACGGAGACCCAGTACTTC
-	TRBV28	15	-	TRBJ1-1	CASSLGGGVRTEAFF	TGTGCCAGCAGCCTGGGAGGGGGGGTGAGGACTGAAGCTTTCTTT
-	TRBV19	14	TRBD1	TRBJ1-1	CASRHDRGNTEAFF	TGTGCCAGTAGACACGACAGGGGGAACACTGAAGCTTTCTTT
-	TRBV7-2	14	-	TRBJ2-7	CASSLGTGSYEQYF	TGTGCCAGCAGCTTAGGTACAGGCAGCTACGAGCAGTACTTC
once	TRBV7-6	15	-	TRBJ2-1	CASSLAGGNYNEQFF	TGTGCCAGCAGCTTAGCGGGGGGAAACTACAATGAGCAGTTCTTC
-	TRBV19	14	-	TRBJ1-1	CASSITGKNTEAFF	TGTGCCAGTAGTATAACAGGGAAGAACACTGAAGCTTTCTTT
-	TRBV7-9	16	TRBD2	TRBJ2-5	CASSRSLAGEPETQYF	TGTGCCAGCAGCCGATCACTAGCGGGAGAACCGGAGACCCAGTACTTC
-	TRBV10-3	12	-	TRBJ1-6	CAISEGGSPLHF	TGTGCCATCAGTGAAGGGGGTTCACCCCTCCACTTT
few	TRBV2	15	-	TRBJ1-6	CASTTNTRGGSPLHF	TGTGCCAGCACCACGAACACCAGGGGAGGTTCACCCCTCCACTTT
-	TRBV5-1	14	-	TRBJ2-3	CASSLDTSTDTQYF	TGCGCCAGCAGCTTGGACACGAGCACAGATACGCAGTATTTT
-	TRBV30	13	-	TRBJ2-5	CAWSGWRQETQYF	TGTGCCTGGAGCGGGTGGAGACAAGAGACCCAGTACTTC
-	TRBV18	13	-	TRBJ2-1	CASSLDRNNEQFF	TGTGCCAGCTCATTGGACAGAAACAATGAGCAGTTCTTC
-	TRBV6-1	12	TRBD1	TRBJ2-3	CASSDSGTVQYF	TGTGCCAGCAGTGACTCCGGGACAGTGCAGTATTTT
few	TRBV30	13	TRBD1	TRBJ2-2	CAWAGGVSGELFF	TGTGCCTGGGCAGGGGGCGTCTCCGGGGAGCTGTTTTTT
-	TRBV5-1	16	-	TRBJ2-1	CASSLLTRGEHNEQFF	TGCGCCAGCAGCTTACTAACCCGCGGGGAGCACAATGAGCAGTTCTTC
-	TRBV2	16	-	TRBJ1-1	CASSVRTASMNTEAFF	TGTGCCAGCAGTGTAAGGACAGCGTCCATGAACACTGAAGCTTTCTTT
-	TRBV27	16	TRBD1	TRBJ2-1	CASSLRTGLFGDEQFF	TGTGCCAGCAGTTTACGGACAGGCCTTTTCGGGGATGAGCAGTTCTTC
-	TRBV2	15	-	TRBJ2-2	CASSETGANTGELFF	TGTGCCAGCAGTGAAACGGGAGCGAACACCGGGGAGCTGTTTTTT
-	TRBV5-1	14	-	TRBJ1-1	CASSETGTGTEAFF	TGCGCCAGCAGCGAAACAGGGACGGGTACTGAAGCTTTCTTT
-	TRBV7-2	15	-	TRBJ2-7	CASSPLAGSAYEQYF	TGTGCCAGCAGCCCCTTAGCCGGCAGCGCCTACGAGCAGTACTTC
-	TRBV6-5	12	-	TRBJ1-1	CASASGGTEAFF	TGTGCCAGCGCCTCCGGTGGCACTGAAGCTTTCTTT
-	TRBV19	15	-	TRBJ2-6	CASSINSAGANVLTF	TGTGCCAGTAGTATAAACAGCGCCGGGGCCAACGTCCTGACTTTC
few	TRBV10-3	13	-	TRBJ2-7	CAISDGESYEQYF	TGTGCCATCAGTGATGGGGAATCCTACGAGCAGTACTTC
-	TRBV7-9	17	TRBD1	TRBJ1-6	CASSLDPPGQGNSPLHF	TGTGCCAGCAGCTTAGATCCCCCGGGACAGGGTAATTCACCCCTCCACTTT
-	TRBV19	16	TRBD1	TRBJ2-2	CASSTPTGAGTGELFF	TGTGCCAGTAGTACCCCGACAGGGGCGGGCACCGGGGAGCTGTTTTTT
-	TRBV2	16	TRBD1	TRBJ1-4	CASSGGTGGANEKLFF	TGTGCCAGCAGTGGGGGTACAGGGGGCGCGAATGAAAAACTGTTTTTT
-	TRBV6-5	13	-	TRBJ2-2	CASTTRGTGELFF	TGTGCCAGCACTACACGGGGGACCGGGGAGCTGTTTTTT
-	TRBV6-5	16	-	TRBJ1-1	CASSYSPTAMNTEAFF	TGTGCCAGCAGTTACTCGCCGACAGCGATGAACACTGAAGCTTTCTTT
-	TRBV28	17	TRBD2	TRBJ2-2	CASSAKDAGGPTGELFF	TGTGCCAGCAGTGCGAAGGATGCGGGAGGGCCCACCGGGGAGCTGTTTTTT
-	TRBV19	13	-	TRBJ1-4	CASRQNDDEKLFF	TGTGCCAGTAGGCAGAACGATGATGAAAAACTGTTTTTT
-	TRBV12-2	19	-	TRBJ1-5	CASRLAWDLRVFGNQPQHF	TGTGCAAGTCGCTTAGCGTGGGACCTCAGGGTGTTCGGCAATCAGCCCCAGCATTTT
-	TRBV4-1	13	-	TRBJ2-7	CASSHTGWDEQYF	TGCGCCAGCAGCCATACAGGGTGGGACGAGCAGTACTTC
-	TRBV5-4	18	TRBD2	TRBJ2-1	CASSSPTSGGGSYNEQFF	TGTGCCAGCAGCTCCCCGACTAGCGGGGGTGGAAGCTACAATGAGCAGTTCTTC
-	TRBV7-2	17	TRBD2	TRBJ2-3	CASSQKVSGGSTDTQYF	TGTGCCAGCAGCCAAAAGGTTAGCGGGGGATCCACAGATACGCAGTATTTT
-	TRBV18	15	-	TRBJ1-3	CASSPPAEAGNTIYF	TGTGCCAGCTCACCACCGGCGGAAGCTGGAAACACCATATATTTT
-	TRBV6-5	12	-	TRBJ1-2	CATCRVGYGYTF	TGTGCCACCTGTAGGGTCGGGTATGGCTACACCTTC
-	TRBV18	16	-	TRBJ2-4	CASSPPQSVAKNIQYF	TGTGCCAGCTCACCGCCACAGTCGGTAGCCAAAAACATTCAGTACTTC
-	TRBV7-7	14	-	TRBJ2-1	CASSLAETGNEQFF	TGTGCTAGCAGCTTAGCGGAGACAGGGAATGAGCAGTTCTTC
-	TRBV27	14	-	TRBJ2-3	CASNPGSTGNTQYF	TGTGCCAGCAACCCGGGATCCACCGGGAATACGCAGTATTTT
-	TRBV5-1	15	-	TRBJ1-2	CASSLGTPENYGYTF	TGCGCCAGCAGCTTGGGTACCCCGGAGAACTATGGCTACACCTTC
-	TRBV10-1	16	-	TRBJ2-2	CASSESVGGGPGELFF	TGCGCCAGCAGTGAGTCTGTGGGGGGCGGCCCCGGGGAGCTGTTTTTT
-	TRBV2	13	-	TRBJ1-2	CASSVEVTWGYTF	TGTGCCAGCAGTGTCGAAGTGACGTGGGGCTACACCTTC
once	TRBV2	14	TRBD1	TRBJ2-7	CASPRQGAGYEQYF	TGTGCCAGCCCCCGTCAGGGGGCGGGCTACGAGCAGTACTTC
-	TRBV2	15	-	TRBJ1-2	CASSEWTGKGYGYTF	TGTGCCAGCAGTGAGTGGACCGGCAAGGGCTATGGCTACACCTTC
-	TRBV11-2	15	-	TRBJ1-1	CASSPGGHRDTEAFF	TGTGCCAGCAGCCCCGGGGGGCATCGGGACACTGAAGCTTTCTTT
-	TRBV10-3	15	TRBD1	TRBJ2-3	CAADRGRGTTDTQYF	TGTGCCGCCGACAGGGGTAGGGGTACCACAGATACGCAGTATTTT
-	TRBV6-5	16	-	TRBJ1-6	CASSYTGRGRNSPLHF	TGTGCCAGCAGTTATACCGGGCGCGGGAGAAATTCACCCCTCCACTTT
-	TRBV6-5	15	-	TRBJ2-2	CASSYSGMNTGELFF	TGTGCCAGCAGTTACTCAGGGATGAACACCGGGGAGCTGTTTTTT
-	TRBV7-9	11	-	TRBJ1-1	CASRESGEAFF	TGTGCCAGCAGGGAATCAGGGGAAGCTTTCTTT